Sequencing of this TCR beta chain was carried out in a study of T cell responses to AZD1222 COVID-19 vaccine. Study outcomes and limitations: Repertoires were obtained solely post-peak T cell response. CD4 TCRs associated with vaccination spanned spike, dominating at 160-218 and 743-854.

This table comes from immunoSEQ multiplex PCR, and its TCRdb copy is limited to in-frame clones, with some not included. This table has about 100,000 clones, around 87% appearing once. As regards this clone: Its antigen is as yet unknown.

Germline V lookup: CDR1 MDHEN, CDR2 SYDVKM. The CDR3 runs 15 residues. Trimming cost V 6 bases and J 0 bases, with 12 bases left between them. The chain combines TRBV28 with TRBJ2-1; D unresolved. This clonotype originated in an adult who received the AZD1222 COVID-19 vaccine. The source material was peripheral blood, sampled 28 days after the second AZD1222 dose. DNA of the CDR3: TGTGCCAGCAGCATATATTCAGGCTCCTACAATGAGCAGTTCTTC. This encodes CASSIYSGSYNEQFF.